What follows are 9 T cell receptor beta chains derived from one specimen sequenced in a study of shared clonotypes between healthy human individuals (dated by TCRdb to 2018 to 2020). The library was made by the immunoSEQ multiplex PCR assay. Drawn from immuneACCESS, this table holds only the in-frame rearrangements with V and J called that TCRdb kept. Clones are partly lost; checked studies trace under half to an unresolved V gene and leave the rest unexplained. The sample contains 330,000 or so clones, over 70% of them found a single time. 10% of the sample rests with the top ten. Source material: memory CD4+ T cells sorted from blood. The sample's cell subset or site label, decoded: CD45RA-negative fraction. Receptors originate from a man aged 25 to 40 in good health.

This sequence joins TRBV29-1 and TRBJ2-6, with 7 positions matching TRBD1. Per germline, CDR1 SQVTM and CDR2 ANQGSEA. There are 14 residues in the CDR3. V lost 5 bases and J lost 1; bases outside the gene matches: 2. Here the CDR3 reads CSVTGVSGANVLTF. The CDR3, as DNA: TGCAGCGTTACAGGGGTGTCTGGGGCCAACGTCCTGACTTTC.

The V gene is TRBV5-6, the J gene TRBJ2-3; maybe TRBD2 (5 bases). The CDR3 sequence is 13 residues long. Germline V CDR1 and CDR2: SGHDT, YYEEEE. Trimming shortened V by 5 bases and J by 1 base, and 8 bases separated the two germline ends. The CDR3 nucleotides read TGTGCCAGCAGTAGACTACGCACAGATACGCAGTATTTT. Protein sequence: CASSRLRTDTQYF.

This clone was detected only once. The chain carries TRBV21-1 and TRBJ2-7. TRBV21-1 is given as a pseudogene. The CDR3 covers 17 residues. The CDR3 reads CASSKFHREQRHYEQYF. The CDR3, as DNA: TGTGCCAGCAGCAAATTCCATCGTGAGCAGCGACACTACGAGCAGTACTTC.

On this clone: The sample carries other DNA sequences with the same CDR3. This sequence joins TRBV4-3 and TRBJ2-2; D uncertain. V lost 0 bases, J lost 5 bases, and 7 bases lay in between. This CDR3 has 14 residues. Germline V gives CDR1 LGHNA, CDR2 YSLEER. The CDR3 is CASSQEGLTGELFF. The CDR3 DNA is TGCGCCAGCAGCCAAGAGGGGTTAACCGGGGAGCTGTTTTTT.

This clone was counted between two and nine times. The chain is built from TRBV28 and TRBJ2-7; D gene unclear. Germline assignment: CDR1 MDHEN and CDR2 SYDVKM. This CDR3 contains 12 residues. Deletions cut 6 bases from V and 3 bases from J, with 9 bases between. CDR3: CASSSINYEQYF. CDR3 bases: TGTGCCAGCAGCTCCATTAACTACGAGCAGTACTTC.

This clone was observed a single time. The chain couples TRBV7-6 to TRBJ2-3, with D unresolved. Germline V gives CDR1 SGHVS, CDR2 FNYEAQ. This CDR3 comprises 12 residues. With 5 bases removed from V and 6 bases from J, the gap between germline ends came to 9 bases. The chain's CDR3 is CASSGLGDTQYF. As DNA, the CDR3 is TGTGCCAGCAGCGGCCTCGGGGATACGCAGTATTTT.

The gene calls are TRBV30 and TRBJ2-5; TRBD1 matches 9 bases. The CDR3 covers 13 residues. The V segment lost 3 bases and the J segment 7 bases; nucleotides outside the gene matches: 6. Germline-derived CDR1 and CDR2 are GTSNPN and SVGIG (reference sequence). As DNA, the CDR3 is TGTGCCTGGAGCGGACAGGGGTACGGGACCCAGTACTTC. Translating it yields CAWSGQGYGTQYF. The variable domain in full, with the rest retrieved from reference TRBV30 and TRBJ2-5, is SQTIHQWPATLVQPVGSPLSLECTVEGTSNPNLYWYRQAAGRGLQLLFYSVGIGQISSEVPQNLSASRPQDRQFILSSKKLLLSDSGFYLCAWSGQGYGTQYFGPGTRLLVL.

CDR3 sequence: CASRGLAGRDEQFF. The DNA of the CDR3 is TGTGCCAGCAGGGGACTAGCGGGAAGGGATGAGCAGTTCTTC. This chain joins TRBV2 and TRBJ2-1; 13 positions match TRBD2. J lost 8 bases, V lost 6 bases, and 4 bases had no gene match. The germline V gene encodes CDR1 SNHLY and CDR2 FYNNEI. This CDR3 contains 14 residues.

This chain connects TRBV21-1 to TRBJ1-1; TRBD1, the table's D call, lacks a check against the DNA. TRBV21-1 is a listed pseudogene. This CDR3 spans 15 amino acids. The CDR3 reads CASSFRDRGNTEAFF. Here the CDR3 DNA reads TGTGCCAGCAGCTTTCGGGACAGGGGAAACACTGAAGCTTTCTTT.